This T cell receptor (beta chain) was observed in a study of cytomegalovirus exposure and HLA in healthy donors. PCR amplification relied on 60 Vbeta primers (plus 13 Jbeta primers). Using immunoSEQ multiplex PCR, the repertoire was profiled, and TCRdb retains in-frame clones only, with some absent. This sample carries some 110,000 clones, approximately 79% of them seen once, and the ten largest clones take 2.1%. Overall study results and limits: Among TCR sequences, most were rare, though some public TCRs appeared in many donors. At a 0.05 false discovery rate, a later analysis found 18,000 or so TCR beta sequences to be associated with HLA alleles.

Germline CDR1 and CDR2: MGHRA and YSYEKL. The CDR3 consists of 15 residues. Unmatched junction bases numbered 5, after V lost 6 bases and J lost 5 bases. As concerns this clone: The target antigen is unknown.

Sequenced sample: PBMCs. The source of this sequence is a man aged 25 to 45 in good health and CMV-seronegative. The J gene is TRBJ1-6, the V gene TRBV4-1, with 9 bases matching TRBD1. This CDR3 reads CASRRDRVNNSPLHF. DNA of the CDR3: TGCGCCAGCAGAAGGGACAGGGTAAATAATTCACCCCTCCACTTT.